Sequencing of this T cell receptor (beta chain) was carried out in a study of blood T cell repertoires in COVID-19. Overall study context: Whether acute or convalescent, the COVID-19 samples came from the United States, Italy and Spain.

TCRdb's copy holds only in-frame clones and misses some; the assay was immunoSEQ multiplex PCR. The data show 150,000 to 200,000 clones, approximately 80% seen once. Trimming shortened V by 1 base and J by 1 base, and 11 bases separated the two germline ends. CDR1 SGHVS and CDR2 FQNEAQ come from the germline V gene. This CDR3 has 16 amino acids. The source material was PBMCs or T cells enriched from blood (not recorded which). The rearrangement joins TRBV7-8 to TRBJ1-5, with D unresolved. The receptor's source is a man between 50 and 59 years old who had recovered from COVID-19. The CDR3 sequence: CASSLEGAISNQPQHF. DNA for the CDR3: TGTGCCAGCAGCTTAGAGGGAGCGATAAGCAATCAGCCCCAGCATTTT.